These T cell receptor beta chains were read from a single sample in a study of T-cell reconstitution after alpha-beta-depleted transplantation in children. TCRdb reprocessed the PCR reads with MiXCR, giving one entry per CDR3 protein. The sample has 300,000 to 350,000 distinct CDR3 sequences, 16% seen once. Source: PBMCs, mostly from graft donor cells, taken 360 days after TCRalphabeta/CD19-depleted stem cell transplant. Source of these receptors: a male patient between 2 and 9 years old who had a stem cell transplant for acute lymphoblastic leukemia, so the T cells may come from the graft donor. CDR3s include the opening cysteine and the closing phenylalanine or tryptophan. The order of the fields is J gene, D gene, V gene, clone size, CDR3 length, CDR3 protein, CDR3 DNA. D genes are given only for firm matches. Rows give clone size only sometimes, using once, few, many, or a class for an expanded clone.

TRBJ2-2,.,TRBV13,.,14,CASSWDGWTGELFF,TGTGCCAGCAGCTGGGACGGGTGGACCGGGGAGCTGTTTTTT
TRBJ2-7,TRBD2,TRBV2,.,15,CASSPLAGTPYEQYF,TGTGCCAGCAGCCCACTAGCGGGAACGCCCTACGAGCAGTACTTC
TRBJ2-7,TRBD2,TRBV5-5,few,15,CASSLDPSGGYEQYF,TGTGCCAGCAGCTTGGACCCTAGCGGGGGCTACGAGCAGTACTTC
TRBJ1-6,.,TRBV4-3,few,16,CASSPEYKGRRAPLHF,TGCGCCAGCAGCCCGGAATATAAAGGGAGGCGGGCACCCCTCCACTTT
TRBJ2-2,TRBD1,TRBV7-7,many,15,CASSPRDRETGELFF,TGTGCTAGCAGCCCCCGGGACAGGGAGACCGGGGAGCTGTTTTTT
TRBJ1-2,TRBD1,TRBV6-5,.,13,CASRPGQGLGYTF,TGTGCCAGCAGACCGGGACAGGGCCTTGGCTACACCTTC
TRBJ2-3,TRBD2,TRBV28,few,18,CASSLRQPLAGGRDTQYF,TGTGCCAGCAGTTTGCGGCAGCCGCTAGCGGGAGGGCGCGATACGCAGTATTTT
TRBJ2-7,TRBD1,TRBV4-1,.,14,CASSVGQGAYEQYF,TGCGCCAGCAGCGTCGGACAGGGGGCTTACGAGCAGTACTTC
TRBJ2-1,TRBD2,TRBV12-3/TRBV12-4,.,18,CASTWGHSGIVRLDEQFF,TGTGCCAGCACTTGGGGCCACAGCGGGATCGTTAGGTTGGATGAGCAGTTCTTC
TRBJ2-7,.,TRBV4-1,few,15,CASSQDPPSVFEQYF,TGCGCCAGCAGCCAAGATCCCCCGTCGGTCTTTGAGCAGTACTTC
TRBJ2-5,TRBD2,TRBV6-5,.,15,CASSYSNREGETQYF,TGTGCCAGCAGTTACTCGAACCGGGAGGGTGAGACCCAGTACTTC
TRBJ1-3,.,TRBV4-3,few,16,CASSQDHQGDGNTIYF,TGCGCCAGCAGCCAAGATCATCAAGGGGACGGAAACACCATATATTTT
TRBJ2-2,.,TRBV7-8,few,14,CASSLATGFGELFF,TGTGCCAGCAGCTTAGCGACGGGGTTCGGGGAGCTGTTTTTT
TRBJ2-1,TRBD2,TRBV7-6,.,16,CASSLYSNLAANEQFF,TGTGCCAGCAGCCTGTACTCTAATCTAGCGGCAAATGAGCAGTTCTTC
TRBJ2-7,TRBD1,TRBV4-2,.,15,CASSLRQGYSYEQYF,TGTGCCAGCAGCCTGCGACAGGGTTACTCCTACGAGCAGTACTTC
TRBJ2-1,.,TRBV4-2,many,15,CASSQIFSSDNEQFF,TGTGCCAGCAGCCAAATCTTTTCTTCAGACAATGAGCAGTTCTTC
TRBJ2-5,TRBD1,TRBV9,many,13,CASSAGQRETQYF,TGTGCCAGCAGCGCGGGACAGCGAGAGACCCAGTACTTC
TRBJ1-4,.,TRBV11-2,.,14,CASSFGGAYEKLFF,TGTGCCAGCAGCTTTGGGGGCGCTTATGAAAAACTGTTTTTT
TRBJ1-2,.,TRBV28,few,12,CASTTGFGGYTF,TGTGCCAGCACGACGGGGTTCGGGGGCTACACCTTC
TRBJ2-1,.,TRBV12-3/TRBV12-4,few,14,CASSFGESYNEQFF,TGTGCCAGCAGTTTCGGAGAATCCTACAATGAGCAGTTCTTC
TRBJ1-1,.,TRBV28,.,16,CASSSAGTILNTEAFF,TGTGCCAGCAGTTCGGCTGGGACAATCTTGAACACTGAAGCTTTCTTT
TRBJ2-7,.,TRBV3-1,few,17,CASSQVLLSGNSYEQYF,TGTGCCAGCAGCCAAGTCCTCCTCTCCGGGAACTCCTACGAGCAGTACTTC
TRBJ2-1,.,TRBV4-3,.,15,CASSQDISPYNEQFF,TGCGCCAGCAGCCAAGATATCAGTCCCTACAATGAGCAGTTCTTC
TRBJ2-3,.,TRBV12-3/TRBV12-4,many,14,CASSFVDGTDTQYF,TGTGCCAGCAGTTTTGTAGACGGCACAGATACGCAGTATTTT
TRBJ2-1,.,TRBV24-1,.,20,CATSDSTGWASESSYNEQFF,TGTGCCACCAGTGATTCCACGGGGTGGGCTAGCGAGAGCTCCTACAATGAGCAGTTCTTC
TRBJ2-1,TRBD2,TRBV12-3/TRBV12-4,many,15,CASSPHRAGRNEQFF,TGTGCCAGCAGTCCACATCGAGCGGGACGAAATGAGCAGTTCTTC
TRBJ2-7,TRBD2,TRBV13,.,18,CAFSYGLAGGLSSYEQYF,TGTGCCTTCAGTTACGGACTAGCGGGAGGGCTGAGCTCCTACGAGCAGTACTTC
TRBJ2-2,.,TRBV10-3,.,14,CAIARDTNTGELFF,TGTGCCATCGCACGGGACACAAACACCGGGGAGCTGTTTTTT
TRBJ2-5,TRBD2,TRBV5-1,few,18,CASSLRLAGPNSQETQYF,TGCGCCAGCAGCTTGAGACTAGCGGGCCCTAACTCACAAGAGACCCAGTACTTC
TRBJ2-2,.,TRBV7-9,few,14,CASSSVTNTGELFF,TGTGCCAGCAGCTCCGTGACGAACACCGGGGAGCTGTTTTTT
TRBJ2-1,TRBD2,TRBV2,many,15,CASTPSGSSYNEQFF,TGTGCCAGCACCCCTAGCGGGAGCTCTTACAATGAGCAGTTCTTC
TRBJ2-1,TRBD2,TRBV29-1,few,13,CSAGTSGRNEQFF,TGCAGCGCCGGGACTAGCGGGAGGAATGAGCAGTTCTTC
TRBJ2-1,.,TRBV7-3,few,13,CASSDSSHNEQFF,TGTGCCAGCAGCGATTCCTCCCACAATGAGCAGTTCTTC
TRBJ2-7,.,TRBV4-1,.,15,CASSQEWAGSYEQYF,TGCGCCAGCAGCCAAGAGTGGGCGGGGTCCTACGAGCAGTACTTC
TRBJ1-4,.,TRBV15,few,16,CATSRDDWAANEKLFF,TGTGCCACCAGCAGAGATGATTGGGCAGCTAATGAAAAACTGTTTTTT
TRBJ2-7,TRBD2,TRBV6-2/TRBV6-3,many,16,CASSYSASGSIYEQYF,TGTGCCAGCAGTTACTCGGCTAGCGGGTCCATCTACGAGCAGTACTTC
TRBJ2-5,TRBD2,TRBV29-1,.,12,CSVAGTSMTQYF,TGCAGCGTTGCCGGGACTAGCATGACCCAGTACTTC
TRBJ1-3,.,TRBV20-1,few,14,CSASEGQSGNTIYF,TGCAGTGCTAGTGAGGGGCAGTCAGGAAACACCATATATTTT
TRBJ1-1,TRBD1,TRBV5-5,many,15,CASSPRQGRNTEAFF,TGTGCCAGCAGCCCTAGACAGGGGAGGAACACTGAAGCTTTCTTT
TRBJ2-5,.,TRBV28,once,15,CASSFLQGKQDTQYF,TGTGCCAGCAGTTTTCTACAGGGAAAACAAGATACCCAGTACTTC
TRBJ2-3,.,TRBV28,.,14,CASSNLGPLNTQYF,TGTGCCAGCAGCAATTTGGGACCCCTGAATACGCAGTATTTT
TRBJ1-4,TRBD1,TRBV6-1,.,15,CASRVFRGVGEKLFF,TGTGCCAGCAGGGTGTTCAGGGGGGTCGGTGAAAAACTGTTTTTT
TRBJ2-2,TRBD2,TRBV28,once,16,CASSFPGTSHPGELFF,TGTGCCAGCAGTTTCCCCGGGACTAGCCACCCCGGGGAGCTGTTTTTT
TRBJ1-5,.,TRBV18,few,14,CASSASERSQPQHF,TGTGCCAGCTCGGCGTCCGAGAGGAGTCAGCCCCAGCATTTT